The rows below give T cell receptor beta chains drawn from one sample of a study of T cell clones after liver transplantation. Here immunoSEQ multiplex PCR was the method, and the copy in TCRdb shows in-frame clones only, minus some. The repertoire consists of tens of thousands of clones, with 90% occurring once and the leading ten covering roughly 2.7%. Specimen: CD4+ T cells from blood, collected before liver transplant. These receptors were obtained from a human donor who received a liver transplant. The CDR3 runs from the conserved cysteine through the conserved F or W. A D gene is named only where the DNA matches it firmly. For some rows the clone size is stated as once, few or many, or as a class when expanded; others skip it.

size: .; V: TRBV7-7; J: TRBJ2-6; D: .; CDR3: CASSPGANVLTF; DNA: TGTGCTAGCAGCCCTGGGGCCAACGTCCTGACTTTC
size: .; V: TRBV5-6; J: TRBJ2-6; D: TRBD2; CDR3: CASSLTSGSLGANVLTF; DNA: TGTGCCAGCAGCTTGACCAGCGGGAGTCTTGGGGCCAACGTCCTGACTTTC
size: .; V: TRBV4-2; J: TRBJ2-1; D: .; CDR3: CASSQGHEQFF; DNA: TGTGCCAGCAGCCAGGGTCATGAGCAGTTCTTC
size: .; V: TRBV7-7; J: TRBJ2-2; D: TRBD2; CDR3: CASSRGLAGANTGELFF; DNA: TGTGCCAGCAGCCGAGGACTAGCGGGAGCGAATACCGGGGAGCTGTTTTTT
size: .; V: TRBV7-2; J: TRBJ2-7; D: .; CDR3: CASSFQAVVSPYEQYF; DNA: TGTGCCAGCAGCTTTCAGGCAGTTGTTTCCCCCTACGAGCAGTACTTC
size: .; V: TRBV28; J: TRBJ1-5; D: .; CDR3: CASSSPPAGWSNQPQHF; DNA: TGTGCCAGCAGTTCCCCCCCGGCAGGGTGGAGCAATCAGCCCCAGCATTTT
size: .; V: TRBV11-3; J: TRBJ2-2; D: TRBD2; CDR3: CASSPRTSGSDTGELFF; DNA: TGTGCCAGCAGCCCGAGGACTAGCGGGAGCGACACCGGGGAGCTGTTTTTT
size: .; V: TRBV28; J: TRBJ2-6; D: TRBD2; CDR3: CASRGLAGANGANVLTF; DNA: TGTGCCAGCAGAGGACTAGCGGGAGCGAACGGGGCCAACGTCCTGACTTTC
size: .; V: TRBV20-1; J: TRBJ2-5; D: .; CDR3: CSARGAGTQYF; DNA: TGCAGTGCTAGAGGGGCGGGGACCCAGTACTTC
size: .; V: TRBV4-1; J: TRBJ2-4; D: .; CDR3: CASSQVGSGINIQYF; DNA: TGCGCCAGCAGCCAAGTCGGGAGCGGCATAAACATTCAGTACTTC
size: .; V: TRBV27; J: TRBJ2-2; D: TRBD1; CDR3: CASSRGDRDPGELFF; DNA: TGTGCCAGCAGTCGGGGGGACAGGGACCCCGGGGAGCTGTTTTTT
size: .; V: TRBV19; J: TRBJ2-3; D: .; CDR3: CASSAGERNTDTQYF; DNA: TGTGCCAGTAGTGCAGGGGAAAGGAACACAGATACGCAGTATTTT
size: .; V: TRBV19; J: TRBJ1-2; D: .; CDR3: CASSISDSYGYTF; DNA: TGTGCCAGTAGTATTTCGGACAGCTATGGCTACACCTTC
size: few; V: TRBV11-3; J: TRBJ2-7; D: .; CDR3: CASSLGGFNHEQYF; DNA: TGTGCCAGCAGCTTAGGCGGATTTAATCACGAGCAGTACTTC
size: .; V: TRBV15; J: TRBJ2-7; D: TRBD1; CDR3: CATSRGGTGGYEQYF; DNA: TGTGCCACCAGCAGAGGGGGGACAGGGGGATACGAGCAGTACTTC
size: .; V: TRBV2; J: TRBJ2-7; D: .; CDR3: CASSEQSYEQYF; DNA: TGTGCCAGCAGTGAACAGTCCTACGAGCAGTACTTC
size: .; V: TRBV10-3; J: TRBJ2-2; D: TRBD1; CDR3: CAIKPAGTGPNTGELFF; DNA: TGTGCCATCAAACCGGCGGGGACAGGGCCGAACACCGGGGAGCTGTTTTTT
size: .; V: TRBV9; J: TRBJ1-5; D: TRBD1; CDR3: CASSVGQGSNQPQHF; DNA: TGTGCCAGCAGCGTGGGACAGGGTAGCAATCAGCCCCAGCATTTT
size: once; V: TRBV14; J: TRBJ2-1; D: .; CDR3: CASSQDGTPQFF; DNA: TGTGCCAGCAGCCAAGATGGAACGCCGCAGTTCTTC
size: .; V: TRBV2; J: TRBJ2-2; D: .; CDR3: CASSVEPSLAGELFF; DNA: TGTGCCAGCAGTGTCGAACCCTCCCTGGCCGGGGAGCTGTTTTTT
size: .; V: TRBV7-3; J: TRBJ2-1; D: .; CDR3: CASSLSGGQMQFF; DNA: TGTGCCAGCAGCTTAAGCGGTGGACAGATGCAGTTCTTC
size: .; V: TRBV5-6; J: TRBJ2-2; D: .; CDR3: CASSSRGRAGELFF; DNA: TGTGCCAGCAGCTCCCGCGGACGCGCCGGGGAGCTGTTTTTT
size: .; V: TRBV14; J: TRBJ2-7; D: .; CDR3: CASSQEHRSSYEQYF; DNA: TGTGCCAGCAGCCAAGAACACAGGAGCTCCTACGAGCAGTACTTC
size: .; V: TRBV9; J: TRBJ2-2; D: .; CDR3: CASGVGEGYNTGELFF; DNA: TGTGCCAGCGGGGTGGGAGAAGGGTATAACACCGGGGAGCTGTTTTTT
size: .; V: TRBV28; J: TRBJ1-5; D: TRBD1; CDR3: CASRPSSGGTVSNQPQHF; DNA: TGTGCCAGCAGGCCCTCCTCCGGCGGGACAGTTAGCAATCAGCCCCAGCATTTT
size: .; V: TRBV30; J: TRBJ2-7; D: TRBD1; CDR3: CAWTRDSRRYEQYF; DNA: TGTGCCTGGACCCGGGACAGCCGTAGGTACGAGCAGTACTTC
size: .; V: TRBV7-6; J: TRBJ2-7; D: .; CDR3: CASSTRGGSYEQYF; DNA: TGTGCCAGCAGCACGAGAGGGGGGTCCTACGAGCAGTACTTC
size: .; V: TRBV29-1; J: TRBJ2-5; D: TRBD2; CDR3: CSGEVAGGGGTQYF; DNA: TGCAGCGGGGAGGTAGCGGGAGGCGGGGGGACCCAGTACTTC
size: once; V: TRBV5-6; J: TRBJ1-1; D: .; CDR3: CASSSSTGNTEAFF; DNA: TGTGCCAGCAGCTCCTCGACAGGGAACACTGAAGCTTTCTTT
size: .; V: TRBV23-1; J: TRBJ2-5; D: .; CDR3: CASSHVETQYF; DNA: TGCGCCAGCAGTCATGTGGAGACCCAGTACTTC
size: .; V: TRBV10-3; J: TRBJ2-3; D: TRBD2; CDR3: CAMRPGLAGTTDTQYF; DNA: TGTGCCATGCGCCCGGGACTAGCGGGAACCACAGATACGCAGTATTTT
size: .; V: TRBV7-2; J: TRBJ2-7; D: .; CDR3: CASSSSYVGSQYF; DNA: TGTGCCAGCAGCTCCTCCTATGTTGGCTCGCAGTACTTC
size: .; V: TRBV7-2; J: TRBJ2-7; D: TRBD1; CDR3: CASSSVGTGKYDSYEQYF; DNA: TGTGCCAGCAGCAGCGTCGGGACAGGGAAATATGACTCCTACGAGCAGTACTTC
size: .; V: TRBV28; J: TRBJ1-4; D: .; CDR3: CASSLRAPGTNEKLFF; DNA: TGTGCCAGCAGTTTACGGGCTCCGGGTACTAATGAAAAACTGTTTTTT
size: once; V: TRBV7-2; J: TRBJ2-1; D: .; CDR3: CASSPRRISGEQFF; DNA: TGTGCCAGCAGCCCTCGGAGGATAAGTGGTGAGCAGTTCTTC
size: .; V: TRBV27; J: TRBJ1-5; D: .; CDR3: CASSFQGSFPQHF; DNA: TGTGCCAGCAGTTTCCAGGGGTCTTTTCCCCAGCATTTT
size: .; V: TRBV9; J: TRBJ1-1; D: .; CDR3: CASSQTSRRTEAFF; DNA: TGTGCCAGCAGCCAGACATCCCGGAGGACTGAAGCTTTCTTT
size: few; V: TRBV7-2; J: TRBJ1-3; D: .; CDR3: CASSPPGMSSGNTIYF; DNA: TGTGCCAGCAGCCCGCCAGGAATGAGCTCTGGAAACACCATATATTTT
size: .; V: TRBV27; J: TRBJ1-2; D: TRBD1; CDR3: CASSPPGQHYGYTF; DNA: TGTGCCAGCAGTCCCCCGGGACAGCATTATGGCTACACCTTC
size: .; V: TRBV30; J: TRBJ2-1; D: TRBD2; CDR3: CAWSVGTSSYNEQFF; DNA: TGTGCCTGGAGTGTTGGGACTAGCTCCTACAATGAGCAGTTCTTC
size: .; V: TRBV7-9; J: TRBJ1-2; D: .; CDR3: CASSHGQNYGYTF; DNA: TGTGCCAGCAGCCATGGACAGAACTATGGCTACACCTTC
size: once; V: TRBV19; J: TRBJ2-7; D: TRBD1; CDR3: CASSPKVTGGYEQYF; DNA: TGTGCCAGTAGCCCTAAAGTAACAGGGGGCTACGAGCAGTACTTC